One and the same sample provided the 23 T cell receptor beta chains below, sequenced in a study of beta chain features in type 1 diabetes. Reverse transcribing all isolated RNA meant expressed TCRB transcripts were sequenced. The protocol was immunoSEQ multiplex PCR, while the TCRdb copy is restricted to in-frame clones and leaves out a portion. Among 200,000 to 300,000 clones listed, about 30% were seen once. Sample: central memory CD4+ T cells from blood. These receptors were collected from a man aged 30 to 45 in good health.

Only a few counts were recorded for this clone. The rearrangement uses TRBV5-4 and TRBJ2-5; no clear D gene. This CDR3 spans 13 amino acids. Germline V gene sequence: CDR1 SGHNT, CDR2 YYREEE (reference sequence). With 3 bases removed from V and 1 base from J, the gap between germline ends came to 7 bases. The CDR3 sequence is CASSSRSQETQYF. DNA for the CDR3: TGTGCCAGCAGCTCCAGGAGCCAAGAGACCCAGTACTTC.

This clone was counted at least ten times. The chain carries TRBV28 and TRBJ2-1, with 9 bases aligning to TRBD1. The CDR3 loop spans 15 amino acids. The V and J ends lost 4 bases and 2 bases, in that order; junction bases with no gene match: 3. The germline gives CDR1 MDHEN, CDR2 SYDVKM. As DNA, the CDR3 is TGTGCCAGCAGTTCCGGGGACAGGGCCTACAATGAGCAGTTCTTC. Encoded protein: CASSSGDRAYNEQFF.

V usage is TRBV4-3 and J usage is TRBJ2-5; perhaps TRBD1 as D (6 bases). Per the germline V gene, CDR1 is LGHNA and CDR2 is YSLEER. V was cut by 0 bases and J by 1 base, with 9 bases left in between. The CDR3 is 15 amino acids. CDR3 in amino acids: CASSQDTGSQETQYF. Here the CDR3 DNA reads TGCGCCAGCAGCCAAGATACAGGGAGCCAAGAGACCCAGTACTTC.

Concerning this clone itself: The junction departs from germline at one end; a sequencing error may be responsible. This same CDR3 is encoded by further DNA sequences in the sample. The chain links TRBV9 to TRBJ2-1; TRBD2 matches at 8 bases. The CDR3 length is 13 residues. The germline V gene encodes CDR1 SGDLS and CDR2 YYNGEE. CDR3 DNA: TGCGCCAGCAGCTTCGGGAGCGGGGGTGAGCAGTTCTTC. Translation: CASSFGSGGEQFF.

This clone was seen repeatedly, ten times or more. The chain joins TRBV9 to TRBJ1-5; possible D gene TRBD1, 6 bases. CDR1 is SGDLS and CDR2 is YYNGEE in the germline V gene. The CDR3 consists of 14 residues. The ends were cut back, 3 bases at V and 2 bases at J, with 9 bases in the middle. CDR3 in amino acids: CASSAGAGNQPQHF. The DNA for the CDR3 is TGTGCCAGCAGCGCGGGGGCGGGCAATCAGCCCCAGCATTTT. Using reference TRBV9 and TRBJ1-5 for the parts outside the CDR3, the full variable domain is DSGVTQTPKHLITATGQRVTLRCSPRSGDLSVYWYQQSLDQGLQFLIQYYNGEERAKGNILERFSAQQFPDLHSELNLSSLELGDSALYFCASSAGAGNQPQHFGDGTRLSIL.

The chain carries TRBV21-1 and TRBJ2-1; the table assigns TRBD2, which was not confirmed against the DNA. TRBV21-1 is a pseudogene. The CDR3 is made up of 16 amino acids. For the CDR3, the DNA is TGTGCCAGCAGCACGCTGCGCGGAGGGCCCCCCAATGAGCAGTTCTTC. Translation gives CASSTLRGGPPNEQFF.

This clone showed up just a few times. This chain connects TRBV6-1 to TRBJ2-1; 7 nucleotides line up with TRBD1. The V and J ends lost 7 bases and 4 bases, in that order; junction bases with no gene match: 4. CDR1 MNHNS and CDR2 SASEGT come from the germline V gene. This CDR3 has 13 residues. CDR3 bases: TGTGCCAGCAATCGGGACAGTTACAATGAGCAGTTCTTC. Encoded protein: CASNRDSYNEQFF.

The sample holds a few counts of this clone. The chain couples TRBV30 to TRBJ1-6; TRBD1 might be the D (5 bases). The CDR3 is made up of 13 amino acids. Trimming left V 3 bases short and J 7 bases short, with 10 bases between. Germline V gene lookup returns CDR1 GTSNPN and CDR2 SVGIG (reference sequence). CDR3 amino acids: CAWRTGVNSPLHF. The CDR3 nucleotides read TGTGCCTGGAGAACGGGGGTAAATTCACCCCTCCACTTT.

In the case of this clone: Relative to the germline gene, one junction end is altered; a read error may explain this. This chain links TRBV2 with TRBJ2-5; weak D call: TRBD1 (6 bases). Germline V gene sequence: CDR1 SNHLY, CDR2 FYNNEI. This CDR3 contains 11 residues. The chain's CDR3 is CARVRTESQYF. The CDR3 bases are TGTGCCAGGGTACGGACAGAGTCCCAGTACTTC.

This clone turned up a few times. V is TRBV11-2 and J is TRBJ2-7; 12 bases fit TRBD2. V trimming: 5 bases; J trimming: 7 bases; junction bases outside the gene matches: 6. The CDR3 is 14 residues long. Germline V gene data show CDR1 as SGHAT and CDR2 as FQNNGV. CDR3 nucleotides: TGTGCCAGCAGCACCCTAGCGGGGGGGCGAGAGCAGTACTTC. Protein: CASSTLAGGREQYF.

V and J are TRBV4-1 and TRBJ2-7; no definite D call. Trimming left V 2 bases short and J 6 bases short, with 26 bases between. This CDR3 spans 18 amino acids. Germline CDR1 reads MGHRA; CDR2 reads YSYEKL. The CDR3 region is CASSQITLGPGTHLEQYF. CDR3 in DNA: TGCGCCAGCAGCCAAATAACCCTTGGACCGGGTACCCACCTCGAGCAGTACTTC.

The chain combines TRBV30 with TRBJ1-6, with a tentative D call TRBD1 (5 bases). Germline-derived CDR1 and CDR2 are GTSNPN and SVGIG (reference sequence). This CDR3 is built from 13 residues. Deletions cut 6 bases from V and 9 bases from J, with 15 bases between. The CDR3 loop reads CACQTDNGSPLHF. The CDR3 DNA reads as TGTGCCTGCCAGACAGACAACGGTTCACCCCTCCACTTT. Variable domain in full (rest from reference TRBV30 and TRBJ1-6): SQTIHQWPATLVQPVGSPLSLECTVEGTSNPNLYWYRQAAGRGLQLLFYSVGIGQISSEVPQNLSASRPQDRQFILSSKKLLLSDSGFYLCACQTDNGSPLHFGNGTRLTVT.

A few counts support this clone. The V and J genes are TRBV15 and TRBJ2-6, with D unresolved. The length of the CDR3 is 16 residues. From germline, CDR1 is LNHNV and CDR2 YYDKDF (reference sequence). The V gene lost 3 bases and the J gene lost 0 bases, with 9 bases spanning the gap. This CDR3 reads CATSRRVVSGANVLTF. CDR3 nucleotides: TGTGCCACCAGCAGGCGAGTGGTCTCTGGGGCCAACGTCCTGACTTTC.

The chain couples TRBV13 to TRBJ1-1; the match to TRBD1 covers 9 bases. CDR3 length: 16 residues. Germline CDR1 PRHDT, CDR2 FYEKMQ (reference sequence). J was trimmed by 1 base and V by 7 bases; bases with no gene match: 10. This CDR3 reads CASNLDRGYGNTEAFF. The CDR3 nucleotides are TGTGCCAGCAACCTTGACAGGGGGTATGGGAACACTGAAGCTTTCTTT.

The rearrangement links TRBV28 to TRBJ2-1, with 7 bases aligning to TRBD1. Germline V CDR1 and CDR2: MDHEN, SYDVKM. After removal of 5 bases from V and 10 bases from J, the junction contained 5 bases not matched to a gene. This CDR3 has 12 residues. CDR3 in amino acids: CASSARQGEQFF. Here the CDR3 DNA reads TGTGCCAGCAGTGCTCGACAGGGAGAGCAGTTCTTC.

V is TRBV30 and J is TRBJ2-2, with TRBD1 as a possible D gene (6 bases). V was trimmed by 4 bases and J by 4 bases, leaving 10 bases between them. CDR1 and CDR2 (germline): GTSNPN, SVGIG (reference sequence). This CDR3 has 13 residues. The CDR3 DNA reads TGTGCCTGGACAGGGGAACCCACCGGGGAGCTGTTTTTT. Encoded protein: CAWTGEPTGELFF.

This chain links TRBV5-1 with TRBJ1-5; 7 bases align to TRBD1. The CDR3 contains 14 residues. With V trimmed by 4 bases and J by 5 bases, 6 bases remained unmatched. Germline V gene sequence: CDR1 SGHRS, CDR2 YFSETQ. The CDR3 here is CASSPGTADQPQHF. The CDR3 DNA follows: TGCGCCAGCAGCCCGGGGACAGCTGATCAGCCCCAGCATTTT.

This clone was seen a few times. This sequence joins TRBV7-2 and TRBJ2-2, with D tentatively TRBD1 or TRBD2 (5 bases each). CDR1 is SGHTA and CDR2 is FQGNSA in the germline V gene. This CDR3 spans 16 amino acids. V lost 5 bases and J lost 2, with 15 bases in between. As DNA, the CDR3 is TGTGCCAGCAGCCCGGGACGGGTCATCAACACCGGGGAGCTGTTTTTT. Translated: CASSPGRVINTGELFF.

This chain joins TRBV7-2 and TRBJ2-1; no clear D. The germline V gene has CDR1 SGHTA and CDR2 FQGNSA. Trimming shortened V by 1 base and J by 9 bases, and 13 bases separated the two germline ends. There are 14 residues in the CDR3. The CDR3 nucleotides are TGTGCCAGCAGCTTAGGGTCCCAGGTCGGTGAGCAGTTCTTC. The encoded protein is CASSLGSQVGEQFF.

The genes are TRBV7-8 and TRBJ2-3; 8 bases align to TRBD1. Germline CDR1 and CDR2: SGHVS and FQNEAQ. The CDR3 is made up of 14 amino acids. Trimming cost V 4 bases and J 2 bases; bases outside gene matches: 2. In nucleotides, the CDR3 is TGTGCCAGCAGCTCGGACAGGGTCACAGATACGCAGTATTTT. Its protein product is CASSSDRVTDTQYF.

The rearrangement links TRBV18 to TRBJ2-3; D remains ambiguous. Germline lookup yields CDR1 KGHSH and CDR2 LQKENI. The CDR3 length is 15 residues. The V end was cut by 1 base, the J end by 1 base, with 9 bases between. The CDR3 sequence is CASSPQIGGTDTQYF. Here the CDR3 DNA reads TGTGCCAGCTCACCACAAATTGGCGGCACAGATACGCAGTATTTT. Variable domain in full (rest from reference TRBV18 and TRBJ2-3): NAGVMQNPRHLVRRRGQEARLRCSPMKGHSHVYWYRQLPEEGLKFMVYLQKENIIDESGMPKERFSAEFPKEGPSILRIQQVVRGDSAAYFCASSPQIGGTDTQYFGPGTRLTVL.

This clone was observed a few times. V is TRBV30 and J is TRBJ2-5; tentative D call: TRBD2 (5 bases). This CDR3 is 17 amino acids long. The germline V gene encodes CDR1 GTSNPN and CDR2 SVGIG (reference sequence). V lost 8 bases and J 5 bases, leaving 30 bases between the germline ends. This CDR3 reads CAQGRSAGPPRGETQYF. The DNA for the CDR3 is TGTGCCCAAGGACGCTCGGCAGGACCTCCCCGAGGGGAGACCCAGTACTTC. The full variable domain, completed using reference TRBV30 and TRBJ2-5, is SQTIHQWPATLVQPVGSPLSLECTVEGTSNPNLYWYRQAAGRGLQLLFYSVGIGQISSEVPQNLSASRPQDRQFILSSKKLLLSDSGFYLCAQGRSAGPPRGETQYFGPGTRLLVL.

J is TRBJ2-3 and V is TRBV30, with D perhaps matching TRBD2 (6 bases). The length of the CDR3 is 14 residues. V dropped 4 bases and J dropped 2 bases, with 13 bases sitting between them. Germline V CDR1 and CDR2: GTSNPN, SVGIG (reference sequence). The CDR3 sequence: CAWIGPGDTDTQYF. The CDR3 DNA sequence: TGTGCCTGGATCGGACCGGGAGACACAGATACGCAGTATTTT. Based on the CDR3 plus reference TRBV30 and TRBJ2-3, the full variable domain is SQTIHQWPATLVQPVGSPLSLECTVEGTSNPNLYWYRQAAGRGLQLLFYSVGIGQISSEVPQNLSASRPQDRQFILSSKKLLLSDSGFYLCAWIGPGDTDTQYFGPGTRLTVL.